This T cell receptor (beta chain) was found in a study of beta chain features in type 1 diabetes. Isolation of CD4+ naive, central memory, regulatory and stem cell-like memory cells was achieved by sorting via CD45RO/CCR7/CD25/CD127/CD95/CD27. This clone was seen a few times. The antigen remains undetermined. Overall study findings and caveats: All four CD4+ subsets from Type 1 diabetes patients carried moderately but significantly shorter TCRB CDR3s. VDJ junctions sequenced from type 1 diabetes patients showed fewer insertions and more deletions.

Germline lookup yields CDR1 SNHLY and CDR2 FYNNEI. The CDR3 is made up of 12 amino acids. Trimming left V 6 bases short and J 5 bases short, with 10 bases between. TCRB transcripts that were expressed got sequenced, as all of the isolated RNA had been reverse transcribed. Profiled with immunoSEQ multiplex PCR; TCRdb holds only in-frame clones, not every one. Seen here are fewer than 350,000 clones, over 12% observed once, and the top ten hold roughly 0.015%. This clonotype originated in a man younger than 35 with type 1 diabetes. Material: naive CD4+ T cells from blood. V is TRBV2 and J is TRBJ1-2; D is unresolved. The CDR3 nucleotides are TGTGCCAGCAGCCAAGGACTGTATGGCTACACCTTC. This codes for CASSQGLYGYTF.